These T cell receptor beta chains were read from a single sample in a study of T cell responses to AZD1222 COVID-19 vaccine. TCRdb's table, derived via immunoSEQ multiplex PCR, lists solely in-frame clones and lacks some. Found here are about 80,000 clones, around 90% of them singletons; the top ten hold 24%. Material: peripheral blood, obtained on day 0 of AZD1222 vaccination. The source of these receptors is an adult in good health. The conserved cysteine and the conserved F or W are not part of the CDR3 here.

v_call | cdr3_aa
TRBV7-2 | ASSAQGGETQY
TRBV2 | ASSDGTVNQPQH
TRBV11-2 | ASSLVAGLPRETQY
TRBV7-2 | ASSFLSSGRGDTQY
TRBV28 | ASVPGQGFSYGYT
TRBV5-1 | ASSPLSSDTQY
TRBV7-3 | ASSSSEYNEQF
TRBV19 | ASRSPGYSYEQY
TRBV5-5 | ASSSRGWGTDTQY
TRBV19 | ASSWGYEQY
TRBV6-5 | ASRNLATQY
TRBV19 | ASSREADQPQH
TRBV7-3 | ASSLTQGQGNEQF
TRBV10-3 | AISQLGGQPPRGYT
TRBV7-8 | ASSKGTGLQPQH
TRBV6-6 | ASSYDRRGGYT
TRBV7-2 | ASSLAQGFYGYT
TRBV5-8 | ASRAYAGGIETQY
TRBV5-8 | ASSLWDGDNEQF
TRBV9 | ASGEAAGELF
TRBV10-2 | ASRPGQGAVGELF
TRBV15 | ATSRSSGDRETQY
TRBV6-6 | ASSHGQPQH
TRBV7-2 | ASSLGGPPRRAGELF
TRBV7-2 | ASSLSPRGGAQETQY
TRBV9 | ASSVARDSFYYEQY
TRBV4-3 | ASSQVGERTGELF
TRBV19 | ASSYRAANYGYT
TRBV14 | ASSQVRQGDGYT
TRBV5-1 | ASSESSGTPFYGYT
TRBV9 | ASSVRSGNEQF
TRBV19 | ASSMGRGVRAETQY
TRBV7-9 | ASSGQLMN
TRBV28 | ASIQGPPAFAEQF
TRBV7-2 | ASRGVAAYQETQY
TRBV29-1 | SVDEAGGMAQY
TRBV7-9 | ASSLSVAGGLRAKNIQY
TRBV2 | ASSQDGSNQPQH
TRBV19 | ASSSQREFYHSPLH
TRBV24-1 | ATSDLRSGAGTGELF
TRBV7-3 | ASSPRTAANEKLF
TRBV3-1/TRBV3-2 | ASSQGTQPQH
TRBV6-5 | ASSVLTGTNEQF
TRBV19 | ASSIDQGFKTQY
TRBV28 | ASSLLEYGYT
TRBV3-1/TRBV3-2 | ASSRTGGIYGYT
TRBV5-1 | ASQSTGFSGNTIY
TRBV9 | ASGGDTQY
TRBV5-8 | ASSFNSRSSGYT
TRBV30 | AFDRGYT
TRBV7-3 | ASSLSFRETQY
TRBV9 | ASSVGRRGTEAF
TRBV21-1 | ASSPPGGQEDGYT
TRBV27 | ASSLGYNEQF
TRBV7-3 | ASSLLADTNSPLH
TRBV10-3 | AISWGVGEQF
TRBV18 | ASSPRLASAGDEQF